Each of the 30 T cell receptor beta chains below was sequenced from the same sample in a study of regulatory and conventional T cells in breast cancer. TCRdb re-called the PCR reads with MiXCR, one entry per CDR3 protein. The table includes 10,000 or so distinct CDR3 sequences, about a third detected once. Input material: conventional T cells from blood. Source of these receptors: a male donor in good health.

This clonotype has more than one count but fewer than ten. V usage is TRBV18 and J usage is TRBJ1-5; TRBD1 is a possible D gene (5 bases). Trimming left V 6 bases short and J 5 bases short, with 14 bases between. The CDR3 is 14 amino acids. Per germline, CDR1 KGHSH and CDR2 LQKENI. The CDR3 protein is CASSLTGFDQPQHF. The CDR3 nucleotides read TGTGCCAGCTCCCTCACAGGTTTTGATCAGCCCCAGCATTTT.

The chain uses TRBV12-3 or TRBV12-4 and TRBJ1-3; D not resolved. Trimming took off 4 bases at V and 0 bases at J, with 7 bases between the two ends. There are 14 residues in the CDR3. The CDR3 DNA reads TGTGCCAGCAGTTCACAGTTCTCTGGAAACACCATATATTTT. Translated, it gives CASSSQFSGNTIYF.

This clonotype was observed a handful of times. The junction shows a germline mismatch at one end, possibly a read error. The rearrangement links TRBV27 to TRBJ2-1, with D possibly TRBD1 on 5 matching bases. Germline-derived CDR1 and CDR2 are MNHEY and SMNVEV (reference sequence). CDR3 length: 16 residues. CDR3 sequence (DNA): TGCACCAGCAGTCCCATCCGACAGATTTACTACAATGAGCAGTTCTTC. Its translation is CTSSPIRQIYYNEQFF.

CDR3 region: CASSAGGPPDTQYF. The CDR3 DNA is TGCGCCAGCAGCGCGGGGGGGCCCCCAGATACGCAGTATTTT. The chain is built from TRBV5-1 and TRBJ2-3; 9 bases are a match to TRBD2. Germline CDR1 reads SGHRS; CDR2 reads YFSETQ. The trim removed 4 bases at V and 4 bases at J, leaving 4 bases unmatched. CDR3 length equals 14 residues.

This clonotype has a handful of counts. This chain joins TRBV10-3 and TRBJ1-1, with TRBD1 matching 7 bases. This CDR3 region has 12 residues. The V and J ends lost 6 bases and 6 bases, in that order; junction bases with no gene match: 4. Germline CDR1 ENHRY, CDR2 SYGVKD. The CDR3 sequence: CAIRTGTAEAFF. In DNA, the CDR3 is TGTGCCATCAGAACCGGGACAGCTGAAGCTTTCTTT.

Note on this clonotype: Sequence at one end of the junction differs from germline and may be a read error. The chain is built from TRBV6-2 or TRBV6-3 and TRBJ1-5; the D gene is possibly TRBD1 (5 bases). Germline assignment: CDR1 MNHEY and CDR2 SVGEGT. This CDR3 is built from 13 residues. This CDR3 reads CAGSGDGYQPQHF. In nucleotides, the CDR3 is TGTGCCGGCAGTGGGGACGGATATCAGCCCCAGCATTTT.

The CDR3 here is CSARDLTISDEQYF. The DNA of the CDR3 is TGCAGTGCTAGAGATCTTACGATTAGCGACGAGCAGTACTTC. The chain employs TRBV20-1 and TRBJ2-7; D may be TRBD2 (5 bases). Germline V gives CDR1 DFQATT, CDR2 SNEGSKA (reference sequence). The V end lost 0 bases, the J end lost 5 bases, and 14 bases lay between the germline ends. There are 14 residues in the CDR3.

The genes are TRBV5-4 and TRBJ2-3; D is ambiguous. Looked up from germline, CDR1 is SGHNT and CDR2 is YYREEE (reference sequence). CDR3 length equals 16 residues. V lost 2 bases, J lost 0 bases, and 13 bases lay in between. The CDR3 is CASSLLLNPSTDTQYF. In DNA form, the CDR3 reads TGTGCCAGCAGCTTACTTCTCAACCCTAGCACAGATACGCAGTATTTT. Looking up the rest from reference TRBV5-4 and TRBJ2-3 gives the full variable domain: ETGVTQSPTHLIKTRGQQVTLRCSSQSGHNTVSWYQQALGQGPQFIFQYYREEENGRGNFPPRFSGLQFPNYSSELNVNALELDDSALYLCASSLLLNPSTDTQYFGPGTRLTVL.

Concerning this clonotype itself: This may arise from a read error, as a much more abundant clone is one base away. The J gene is TRBJ1-2, the V gene TRBV6-5, with D possibly being TRBD1 (6 bases). V was pared by 6 bases and J by 8 bases, with 28 bases between. This CDR3 region has 17 residues. From germline, CDR1 is MNHEY and CDR2 SVGAGI. The CDR3 loop is CASRRTSRERGLGGYTF. The CDR3 nucleotides read TGTGCCAGCAGGCGCACCTCCCGGGAGCGGGGGCTCGGAGGCTACACCTTC.

The chain uses TRBV5-1 and TRBJ2-1; D is perhaps TRBD2 (6 bases). Germline V lookup: CDR1 SGHRS, CDR2 YFSETQ. This CDR3 has 14 amino acids. V lost 4 bases and J lost 2, with 10 bases in between. The CDR3 is CASSRRGTYNEQFF. In DNA form, the CDR3 reads TGCGCCAGCAGCCGACGGGGGACCTACAATGAGCAGTTCTTC.

This clonotype was detected a few times. The chain is built from TRBV7-9 and TRBJ2-2, with D hard to call. CDR3 length equals 12 residues. The germline V gene has CDR1 SEHNR and CDR2 FQNEAQ (reference sequence). Trimming removed 6 bases at V and 3 bases at J, with 5 bases between. The chain's CDR3 is CASRTDTGELFF. The CDR3, as DNA: TGTGCCAGCAGGACTGACACCGGGGAGCTGTTTTTT.

This chain links TRBV28 with TRBJ2-1; 8 bases are shared with TRBD2. The CDR3 length is 15 residues. Germline CDR1 MDHEN, CDR2 SYDVKM. Losses at the gene ends were 6 bases for V and 5 bases for J; bases not matched to a gene: 9. The CDR3 loop is CASRASGGLNNEQFF. DNA of the CDR3: TGTGCCAGCAGAGCCAGCGGGGGACTTAACAATGAGCAGTTCTTC.

In its sample, this clonotype is medium-sized. The chain joins TRBV7-9 to TRBJ1-2; D perhaps matches TRBD1 (6 bases). Germline values: CDR1 SEHNR, CDR2 FQNEAQ (reference sequence). This CDR3 comprises 15 residues. V was clipped by 4 bases and J by 5 bases, with 17 bases between them. In nucleotides, the CDR3 is TGTGCCAGCAGCTCAAACTTCAGGGGAGATTATGGCTACACCTTC. This gives the protein CASSSNFRGDYGYTF.

The chain carries TRBV7-2 and TRBJ1-5; a possible D gene is TRBD1 (5 bases). The germline V gene encodes CDR1 SGHTA and CDR2 FQGNSA. V dropped 3 bases and J dropped 1 base, with 10 bases sitting between them. The CDR3 has 15 amino acids. Written as DNA, the CDR3 is TGTGCCAGCAGCTTTTCGGGGGGGAGCAATCAGCCCCAGCATTTT. This sequence encodes CASSFSGGSNQPQHF.

The genes are TRBV3-1 and TRBJ2-5; 9 bases align to TRBD1. Trimming took 3 bases from V and 9 from J; bases not matched to a gene: 5. Germline CDR1 LGHDT, CDR2 YNNKEL (reference sequence). The CDR3 extends over 13 amino acids. CDR3 sequence: CASSQGQGLPQYF. The CDR3 bases are TGTGCCAGCAGCCAGGGACAGGGTTTGCCCCAGTACTTC.

This clonotype is medium-sized within its sample. The V call is TRBV29-1, the J call TRBJ2-4, with TRBD1 matching 7 bases. The junction had 10 bases not matched to a gene; V was cut back by 6 bases and J by 2 bases. The germline V gene encodes CDR1 SQVTM and CDR2 ANQGSEA. The CDR3 consists of 15 residues. The CDR3 nucleotides are TGCAGCGTCCAGTTACAGGGGAGATCCAAAAACATTCAGTACTTC. It translates to CSVQLQGRSKNIQYF.

This clonotype is a singleton in its sample. The rearrangement uses TRBV9 and TRBJ1-3; D call uncertain. In germline, CDR1 is SGDLS, CDR2 YYNGEE. CDR3 size: 13 residues. Trimming removed 4 bases at V and 1 base at J, with 6 bases between. In DNA, the CDR3 is TGTGCCAGCAGCACTTGGTCTGGAAACACCATATATTTT. Protein: CASSTWSGNTIYF.

On this clonotype: The CDR3 end shows no conserved phenylalanine or tryptophan, and so a read error is likely. The rearrangement links TRBV14 to TRBJ2-1; D not resolved. The CDR3 extends over 13 amino acids. In germline, CDR1 is SGHDN, CDR2 FVKESK. V was clipped by 4 bases and J by 8 bases, with 12 bases between them. This CDR3 is CASSPCRPDEQFY. The CDR3, as DNA: TGTGCCAGCAGCCCCTGTAGGCCGGATGAGCAGTTCTAC.

This sequence joins TRBV6-4 and TRBJ2-3; D gene uncertain. The CDR3 sequence is 14 residues long. The germline V gene has CDR1 MRHNA and CDR2 SNTAGT. The V end was cut by 6 bases, the J end by 5 bases, with 15 bases between. CDR3 in amino acids: CASSTGVPGDTQYF. The CDR3 nucleotides are TGTGCCAGCAGCACCGGAGTCCCCGGAGATACGCAGTATTTT.

This clonotype has just a few counts. This chain joins TRBV7-9 and TRBJ1-1, with 12 bases aligning to TRBD1. This CDR3 spans 16 amino acids. Germline trimming cut 1 base from V and 5 bases from J; bases unmatched to any gene: 5. The germline CDR1 and CDR2 sequences are SEHNR and FQNEAQ (reference sequence). The CDR3 reads CASSLGDRGRRTEAFF. The CDR3 DNA is TGTGCCAGCAGCTTAGGGGACAGGGGGCGAAGGACTGAAGCTTTCTTT.

V and J are TRBV7-9 and TRBJ2-3; weak D call: TRBD1 (6 bases). Germline V gene data show CDR1 as SEHNR and CDR2 as FQNEAQ (reference sequence). This CDR3 has 16 residues. The V and J ends lost 2 bases and 1 base respectively, with 13 bases between them. Written as DNA, the CDR3 is TGTGCCAGCAGCTTACTACAGGGCGGAGGCACAGATACGCAGTATTTT. Amino acids: CASSLLQGGGTDTQYF. The variable domain in full, completed from reference TRBV7-9 and TRBJ2-3, reads DTGVSQNPRHKITKRGQNVTFRCDPISEHNRLYWYRQTLGQGPEFLTYFQNEAQLEKSRLLSDRFSAERPKGSFSTLEIQRTEQGDSAMYLCASSLLQGGGTDTQYFGPGTRLTVL.

In regard to this clonotype: This may come from a read error, since a much larger clone is one base off. The genes are TRBV14 and TRBJ2-7; TRBD2 aligns across 10 bases. Germline values: CDR1 SGHDN, CDR2 FVKESK. Unmatched junction bases numbered 6, after V lost 0 bases and J lost 4 bases. The CDR3 contains 16 residues. CDR3 sequence: CASSQEGAGGGYEQYF. CDR3 DNA: TGTGCCAGCAGCCAAGAAGGAGCGGGAGGGGGATACGAGCAGTACTTC.

In this sample, this clonotype turned up many times. This chain uses TRBV10-3 with TRBJ2-7; maybe TRBD1 (5 bases). CDR3 size: 12 residues. Trimming cost V 3 bases and J 4 bases, with 7 bases left between them. The V gene's germline CDR1 is ENHRY and CDR2 SYGVKD. CDR3 loop: CAISEPGYEQYF. CDR3 sequence (DNA): TGTGCCATCAGTGAACCAGGGTACGAGCAGTACTTC.

As regards this clonotype: The germline gene is not matched at one end of the junction; a read error may be the cause. The rearrangement joins TRBV12-3 or TRBV12-4 to TRBJ1-1; D unclear. The CDR3 covers 21 residues. For the CDR3, the DNA is TGCGCCAGCAGCTCCACATATGTCTGGGGTCTAGGAAAGGAGACGAACACTGAAGCTTTCTTT. Translating gives CASSSTYVWGLGKETNTEAFF.

This clonotype was seen a handful of times. This CDR3 reads CASSPRPGTGPSEAFF. Here the CDR3 DNA reads TGCGCCAGCAGCCCGCGTCCCGGGACAGGGCCCAGCGAAGCTTTCTTT. V usage is TRBV5-1 and J usage is TRBJ1-1; 9 bases fit TRBD1. This CDR3 contains 16 residues. Germline V gives CDR1 SGHRS, CDR2 YFSETQ. V was clipped by 4 bases and J by 8 bases; unmatched bases: 15. Filled out from reference TRBV5-1 and TRBJ1-1, the complete variable domain reads KAGVTQTPRYLIKTRGQQVTLSCSPISGHRSVSWYQQTPGQGLQFLFEYFSETQRNKGNFPGRFSGRQFSNSRSEMNVSTLELGDSALYLCASSPRPGTGPSEAFFGQGTRLTVV.

Comment on this clonotype: This may be a read error, as it is one base from a much larger clone. V usage is TRBV30 and J usage is TRBJ2-2; perhaps D is TRBD1 or TRBD2 (5 bases each). The CDR3 is 13 residues long. The germline CDR1 and CDR2 sequences are GTSNPN and SVGIG (reference sequence). The CDR3 bases are TGTGCCTGGAACGAGAGGGGAACCGTGGAGCTGTTTTTT. This encodes CAWNERGTVELFF.

This clonotype was seen ten or more times. The chain carries TRBV7-2 and TRBJ2-1; 12 bases align to TRBD2. CDR3 length: 16 amino acids. J gave up 10 bases and V 6 bases, and 13 bases lay outside the gene matches. CDR1 and CDR2 from the germline V gene are SGHTA and FQGNSA. DNA of the CDR3: TGTGCCAGCAGTCGCACCGGGACTAGCGGGCTTAGGGAGCAGTTCTTC. Translating gives CASSRTGTSGLREQFF. Together with reference TRBV7-2 and TRBJ2-1, the CDR3 gives the full variable domain: GAGVSQSPSNKVTEKGKDVELRCDPISGHTALYWYRQSLGQGLEFLIYFQGNSAPDKSGLPSDRFSAERTGGSVSTLTIQRTQQEDSAVYLCASSRTGTSGLREQFFGPGTRLTVL.

The chain combines TRBV7-9 with TRBJ2-7; 9 bases are a match to TRBD2. V was pared by 1 base and J by 8 bases, with 9 bases of the junction left unmatched. This CDR3 has 15 amino acids. Germline V gene sequence: CDR1 SEHNR, CDR2 FQNEAQ (reference sequence). This chain's CDR3 is CASSLDLGGGAQQYF. The CDR3 DNA reads as TGTGCCAGCAGCTTAGACTTGGGCGGGGGGGCCCAGCAGTACTTC.

The chain carries TRBV7-2 and TRBJ2-1; the match to TRBD2 covers 14 bases. V shed 4 bases, J shed 8 bases, and the junction held 4 bases outside the gene matches. Germline V gene data show CDR1 as SGHTA and CDR2 as FQGNSA. This CDR3 contains 15 residues. The CDR3 reads CASSSTSGGADEQFF. In nucleotides, the CDR3 is TGTGCCAGCAGCTCGACTAGCGGGGGGGCCGATGAGCAGTTCTTC.

Note on this clonotype: One end of the junction fails to match germline, which may point to a read error. The rearrangement joins TRBV10-3 to TRBJ2-3; D gene ambiguous. There are 12 residues in the CDR3. CDR1 is ENHRY and CDR2 is SYGVKD in the germline V gene. The CDR3 region has the DNA TGTGCCAGCAGTAAACAGCAGGATACGCAGTATTTT. Its translation: CASSKQQDTQYF.